This T cell receptor (beta chain) comes out of a study of vaccination effects on CD4 cells after COVID-19. Study findings and constraints: Clones that were induced by infection or by vaccine showed marked contraction late after vaccination.

This clone showed up just once. The antigen is undetermined. Expansion of antigen-specific CD4+ T cells with viral peptide pools was carried out by the ViraFEST assay before sequencing. Culture lasted about 11 days before CD4+ T cell isolation. The participants, recipients of two vaccine doses, got either BNT162b2 or mRNA-1273. The CDR3 totals 15 residues. Using immunoSEQ multiplex PCR, the repertoire was profiled, and TCRdb retains in-frame clones only, with some absent. Among around 69,000 clones listed, about 67% were seen once. The material sequenced was CD4+ T cells from PBMCs cultured with HCoV-229E spike peptides, taken after COVID-19 vaccination. The sequence came from a human donor who received a COVID-19 vaccine. This chain joins TRBV21-1 and TRBJ2-7; the table assigns TRBD1, which was not confirmed against the DNA. TRBV21-1 is tagged as a pseudogene. In DNA form, the CDR3 reads TGTGCCAGCAGCGGACCGACGGGACAGCTGTACGAGCAGTACGTC. This gives the protein CASSGPTGQLYEQYV.